These 10 T cell receptor beta chains share one sample of origin, sequenced in a study of blood T cell repertoires in COVID-19. Measured with immunoSEQ multiplex PCR; TCRdb has only the in-frame clones, and not every one. The repertoire holds 150,000 to 200,000 clones, with approximately 92% as singletons. The material sequenced was peripheral blood. The receptors here all came from a man in his forties or fifties with acute or convalescent COVID-19.

This clone was detected once. This sequence joins TRBV7-9 and TRBJ1-5, with D possibly matching TRBD1 (5 bases). The length of the CDR3 is 13 residues. The V end was cut by 7 bases, the J end by 4 bases, with 11 bases between. CDR1 SEHNR and CDR2 FQNEAQ come from the germline V gene (reference sequence). This CDR3 reads CASISQGNQPQHF. In DNA form, the CDR3 reads TGTGCCAGCATCAGTCAGGGAAATCAGCCCCAGCATTTT.

The table lists this clone with a count of one. The chain couples TRBV29-1 to TRBJ2-1; TRBD1 aligns across 11 bases. Germline CDR1 reads SQVTM; CDR2 reads ANQGSEA. CDR3 length equals 14 residues. J gave up 10 bases and V 1 base, and 6 bases lay outside the gene matches. The CDR3 sequence: CSVEGTGGVGEQFF. DNA for the CDR3: TGCAGCGTTGAAGGGACAGGGGGCGTTGGGGAGCAGTTCTTC.

This clone occurred a few times. V and J are TRBV5-8 and TRBJ1-5; a possible D gene is TRBD1 (6 bases). The germline CDR1 and CDR2 sequences are SGHTS and YDEGEE. This CDR3 comprises 14 residues. V shed 4 bases and J shed 3 bases, with 11 bases lying between them. CDR3 residues: CASSKRTVNQPQHF. The CDR3, as DNA: TGTGCCAGCAGCAAGCGGACAGTCAATCAGCCCCAGCATTTT.

The chain is built from TRBV9 and TRBJ2-1, with 7 bases identical to TRBD2. Trimming took 4 bases from V and 8 from J; bases not matched to a gene: 15. This CDR3 region has 16 residues. Germline CDR1 is SGDLS and CDR2 is YYNGEE. CDR3 DNA: TGTGCCAGCAGCCCCCCGCCGGGAGGCCACGGCGATGAGCAGTTCTTC. The encoded protein is CASSPPPGGHGDEQFF.

V is TRBV5-8 and J is TRBJ1-5, with 9 bases fitting TRBD1. Germline loops: CDR1 SGHTS, CDR2 YDEGEE. V trimming: 4 bases; J trimming: 6 bases; junction bases outside the gene matches: 11. The CDR3 is made up of 16 amino acids. The CDR3 DNA follows: TGTGCCAGCAGCCCCCAACCGGGACAGGGTATTCAGCCCCAGCATTTT. Its protein product is CASSPQPGQGIQPQHF. The full variable domain, completed using reference TRBV5-8 and TRBJ1-5, is EAGVTQSPTHLIKTRGQQATLRCSPISGHTSVYWYQQALGLGLQFLLWYDEGEERNRGNFPPRFSGRQFPNYSSELNVNALELEDSALYLCASSPQPGQGIQPQHFGDGTRLSIL.

This clone was observed a handful of times. The chain employs TRBV18 and TRBJ1-2; D gene uncertain. The V gene's germline CDR1 is KGHSH and CDR2 LQKENI. Between the trimmed V and J ends, which lost 2 bases and 4 bases, there was a span of 14 bases. CDR3 length: 15 amino acids. The CDR3 nucleotides read TGTGCCAGCTCACCAATGCGACACGAGACCTATGGCTACACCTTC. It translates to CASSPMRHETYGYTF.

The chain joins TRBV7-8 to TRBJ1-1, with D perhaps TRBD1 (5 bases). The CDR3 runs to 13 residues. V lost 6 bases and J lost 7, with 15 bases in between. Germline loops: CDR1 SGHVS, CDR2 FQNEAQ. This CDR3 reads CASRPTDTGEAFF. The DNA of the CDR3 is TGTGCCAGCAGACCTACTGATACAGGTGAAGCTTTCTTT.

V is TRBV7-6 and J is TRBJ2-5; D perhaps matches TRBD1 (6 bases). CDR3 length: 14 amino acids. The V gene lost 5 bases and the J gene lost 5 bases, with 15 bases spanning the gap. Germline V lookup: CDR1 SGHVS, CDR2 FNYEAQ. This CDR3 reads CASSVQGNGETQYF. The CDR3 nucleotides are TGTGCCAGCAGCGTACAGGGAAACGGGGAGACCCAGTACTTC.

This chain joins TRBV3-1 (or the pseudogene TRBV3-2) and TRBJ1-3; the match to TRBD1 covers 8 bases. The V segment lost 4 bases and the J segment 3 bases; nucleotides outside the gene matches: 5. The CDR3 loop spans 15 amino acids. Germline V gene sequence: CDR1 LGHDT, CDR2 YNNKEL (reference sequence). The CDR3 coding sequence is TGTGCCAGCAGCCGGACAGGGTTGGATGGAAACACCATATATTTT. This codes for CASSRTGLDGNTIYF.

V gene TRBV7-2 combines with J gene TRBJ2-5; D perhaps matches TRBD2 (9 bases). V was trimmed by 5 bases and J by 1 base, leaving 17 bases between them. This CDR3 is built from 16 residues. Germline V CDR1 and CDR2: SGHTA, FQGNSA. The CDR3 sequence is CASSQGASGAQETQYF. CDR3 DNA: TGTGCCAGCAGCCAGGGGGCTAGCGGGGCCCAAGAGACCCAGTACTTC.